The T cell receptor beta chain under discussion was sequenced for a study of PD-1 blockade in classical Hodgkin lymphoma. As concerns this clone: Its matching antigen is unknown.

Study outcomes and limitations: TCR diversity at baseline was reported to be reduced in newly diagnosed patients relative to healthy donors.

In germline, CDR1 is MNHNS, CDR2 SASEGT. The V gene end was trimmed by 6 bases and the J gene end by 6 bases; junction bases not matched to a gene: 6. The CDR3 is 14 residues long. Some clones are missing from TCRdb's copy, which holds only in-frame ones; the method was immunoSEQ multiplex PCR. Of a few thousand clones detected, about four fifths appear once; the ten largest clones hold under 15%. The time point: newly diagnosed, previously untreated cHL patient sample. After PBMCs were thawed, their CD8+ T cells were isolated by magnetic negative selection. Acting as the comparison were PBMCs from newly diagnosed, untreated classical Hodgkin lymphoma.

The sample comprised CD8+ T cells from blood. This TCR was sampled from a human donor with classical Hodgkin lymphoma. The J gene is TRBJ2-1, the V gene TRBV6-1; 9 bases are shared with TRBD2. The CDR3 here is CASRSGTSLNEQFF. The CDR3 region has the DNA TGTGCCAGCAGATCCGGGACTAGCCTCAATGAGCAGTTCTTC.